The rows below give T cell receptor beta chains drawn from one sample of a study of shared clonotypes between healthy human individuals. TCRdb keeps only in-frame clones here, not all; method: immunoSEQ multiplex PCR. The sample holds 2 million to 3 million clones, 90% to 95% seen once. Source material: naive CD4+ T cells from PBMCs. The receptors were gathered from a man aged 18 to 35 in good health. Some clones in this sample may be carry-over from other donors' samples. CDR3s include the opening cysteine and the closing phenylalanine or tryptophan. The order of the fields is V gene, J gene, D gene, clone size, CDR3 DNA, CDR3 protein. The D gene is left open where the match is weak. Only some rows state a clone size, as once, few, many or a class for expanded clones.

TRBV29-1,TRBJ2-5,-,few,TGCAGCGTTGAAAAAGCCCCTGGAGAGACCCAGTACTTC,CSVEKAPGETQYF
TRBV6-1,TRBJ2-3,-,-,TGTGCCAGCAGCCAAAACAGAGGAGATACGCAGTATTTT,CASSQNRGDTQYF
TRBV18,TRBJ1-2,-,few,TGTGCCAGCTCACCATTACCTCAAGAAAGCGGCTACACCTTC,CASSPLPQESGYTF
TRBV28,TRBJ1-4,-,once,TGTGCCAGCAGTTTATTTTCGAGCATTGAAAAACTGTTTTTT,CASSLFSSIEKLFF
TRBV7-2,TRBJ2-7,-,-,TGTGCCAGCAGCTTAGGGACGGGACTGGTCTCCTACGAGCAGTACTTC,CASSLGTGLVSYEQYF
TRBV6-1,TRBJ1-1,-,once,TGTGCCAGCAGTGAGACACGGACGGTAAACACTGAAGCTTTCTTT,CASSETRTVNTEAFF
TRBV7-3,TRBJ2-2,-,-,TGTGCCACATCCGCGAACACCGGGGAGCTGTTTTTT,CATSANTGELFF
TRBV28,TRBJ2-2,-,-,TGTGCCAGCAGCCACCTGACTACCCACACCGGGGAGCTGTTTTTT,CASSHLTTHTGELFF
TRBV15,TRBJ2-6,-,-,TGTGCCACCAGCAGAGATCAGAGTGGGGCCAACGTCCTGACTTTC,CATSRDQSGANVLTF
TRBV7-8,TRBJ1-5,TRBD1,-,TGTGCCAGCAGCGTTAGACAGGGCTGGGTCAATCAGCCCCAGCATTTT,CASSVRQGWVNQPQHF
TRBV18,TRBJ2-1,TRBD1,-,TGTGCCAGCTCATCGACCTCCGGGACAGGGTACAATGAGCAGTTCTTC,CASSSTSGTGYNEQFF
TRBV6-4,TRBJ2-1,TRBD2,-,TGTGCCAGCAGTGCGGAGCGGGGCTCCTACAATGAGCAGTTCTTC,CASSAERGSYNEQFF
TRBV6-6,TRBJ2-1,-,-,TGTGCCACCCTTCAAGAGGGATCCTACAATGAGCAGTTCTTC,CATLQEGSYNEQFF
TRBV5-6,TRBJ1-4,-,once,TGTGCCAGCAGCTTGCGGACAGCAACTAATGAAAAACTGTTTTTT,CASSLRTATNEKLFF
TRBV15,TRBJ2-3,TRBD2,-,TGTGCCACCAGCCGGAAAAGGGACGGGAGGACAGATACGCAGTATTTT,CATSRKRDGRTDTQYF
TRBV28,TRBJ1-3,-,-,TGTGCCAGCCAACTACAGGGTTCAGGAGGAAACACCATATATTTT,CASQLQGSGGNTIYF
TRBV5-1,TRBJ2-7,-,-,TGCGCCAGCAGCTTGGACCCAGGGAGAACCTCGGAGCAGTACTTC,CASSLDPGRTSEQYF
TRBV6-1,TRBJ1-1,-,-,TGTGCCAGCAGCCCCCGCCGGGGGGTTACTGAAGCTTTCTTT,CASSPRRGVTEAFF
TRBV28,TRBJ1-2,TRBD1,-,TGTGCCAGCAGTTCGAGGACAGGGAACTATGGCTACACCTTC,CASSSRTGNYGYTF
TRBV29-1,TRBJ1-1,TRBD1,-,TGCAGCGGACGGACAGGGGGGACTGAAGCTTTCTTT,CSGRTGGTEAFF
TRBV13,TRBJ2-7,-,-,TGTGCCAGCAGCTCGCTTCGGGGCTCCTACGAGCAGTACTTC,CASSSLRGSYEQYF
TRBV5-1,TRBJ2-7,-,-,TGCGCCAGCAGCTTCTACTCGGGGACGGTTGAGGGATCCTACGAGCAGTACTTC,CASSFYSGTVEGSYEQYF
TRBV7-6,TRBJ2-4,-,-,TGTGCCAGCAGCTTAGGTCCAGGGATTATAGCCAAAAACATTCAGTACTTC,CASSLGPGIIAKNIQYF
TRBV6-5,TRBJ1-2,-,-,TGTGCCAGCAGTTTTCCGCCTCGGACAGAGGGCTACACCTTC,CASSFPPRTEGYTF
TRBV25-1,TRBJ2-5,-,-,TGTGCCAGCAGTGCCCCGGTGGGGGCTCGGGAGACCCAGTACTTC,CASSAPVGARETQYF
TRBV7-2,TRBJ1-1,TRBD1,-,TGTGCCAGCAGCTTAACCGGACAGGGGGCACCCGGGGAAGACTTT,CASSLTGQGAPGEDF
TRBV18,TRBJ2-5,-,-,TGTGCCAGCTCACCACTGGATGTGGGGGAGACCCAGTACTTC,CASSPLDVGETQYF
TRBV5-1,TRBJ1-1,-,-,TGCGCCAGCAGCTCAGGACCCCCGGACACTGAAGCTTTCTTT,CASSSGPPDTEAFF
TRBV30,TRBJ2-3,TRBD2,-,TGTGCCTGGAGAATAGCGGGAGGAGATACGCAGTATTTT,CAWRIAGGDTQYF
TRBV5-1,TRBJ1-1,-,-,TGCGCCAGCAGCTTGGGAGTCGCTGAAGCTTTCTTT,CASSLGVAEAFF
TRBV13,TRBJ2-1,TRBD2,-,TGTGCCAGCAGCCGGCGGACTAGCGGATGGTCGTTCTTC,CASSRRTSGWSFF
TRBV30,TRBJ1-2,-,-,TGTGCCTGGACACTGAATTCCTATGGCTACACCTTC,CAWTLNSYGYTF
TRBV9,TRBJ2-1,-,-,TGTGCCAGCAGCGCCCATACTTGGAGCTCCTACAATGAGCAGTTCTTC,CASSAHTWSSYNEQFF
TRBV7-9,TRBJ2-1,-,-,TGTGCCAGCAGCTTATTAGTTGGGCCCTACAATGAGCAGTTCTTC,CASSLLVGPYNEQFF
TRBV6-5,TRBJ1-2,-,-,TGTGCCAGCAGGAAAGGACAGACTAACTATGGCTACACCTTC,CASRKGQTNYGYTF
TRBV28,TRBJ1-1,-,-,TGTGCCAGCAGCCAAACGACAGCGAACACTGAAGCTTTCTTT,CASSQTTANTEAFF
TRBV10-2,TRBJ2-7,-,-,TGCGCCAGCAGTCCCCCCCGGTGGGGGATGGACGAGCAGTACTTC,CASSPPRWGMDEQYF
TRBV14,TRBJ2-7,-,-,TGTGCCAGCAGCCGACACAGGGTAGGCTACGAGCAGTACTTC,CASSRHRVGYEQYF
TRBV7-2,TRBJ2-7,TRBD2,-,TGTGCCAGCAGCTTAGTACGGGCTAGCGGCAACTACGAGCAGTACTTC,CASSLVRASGNYEQYF
TRBV18,TRBJ2-7,-,-,TGTGCCAGCTCACCTCCCGGGAGCTACGAGCAGTACTTC,CASSPPGSYEQYF
TRBV7-2,TRBJ1-2,-,-,TGTGCCAGCAGCTTAGTGAGGCCCTATGGCTACACCTTC,CASSLVRPYGYTF
TRBV5-1,TRBJ2-1,-,-,TGCGCCAGCAGCTTCTCTTTTGGGGGGAGCGATGAGCAGTTCTTC,CASSFSFGGSDEQFF
TRBV4-3,TRBJ2-1,-,-,TGCGCCAGCAGCCAAGGTGCTCAGGGCGACAATGAGCAGTTCTTC,CASSQGAQGDNEQFF
TRBV7-7,TRBJ2-5,TRBD2,-,TGTGCCAGCAGCGGGACTATCCAAGAGACCCAGTACTTC,CASSGTIQETQYF
TRBV7-9,TRBJ2-5,TRBD2,-,TGTGCCAGCAGCTTAGGACTAGCGGGAGGTATACAAGAGACCCAGTACTTC,CASSLGLAGGIQETQYF
TRBV7-8,TRBJ1-2,TRBD1,-,TGTGCCAGCAGCCAGGGACCGGGACAGGGAGGATATGGCTACACCTTC,CASSQGPGQGGYGYTF
TRBV7-9,TRBJ1-5,-,-,TGTGCCAGCAGCCTCGACTTTGACCAGCCCCAGCATTTT,CASSLDFDQPQHF
TRBV9,TRBJ1-1,TRBD1,-,TGTGCCAGCAGTTCCGGGACAGCTAACACTGAAGCTTTCTTT,CASSSGTANTEAFF
TRBV5-1,TRBJ2-7,TRBD2,-,TGCGCCAGCAGCGGGGGGACTAGCGGAGGGTCCGGGTACGAGCAGTACTTC,CASSGGTSGGSGYEQYF
TRBV30,TRBJ2-1,TRBD2,-,TGTGCCAGGGGAGCGGGAGGTTCCTACAATGAGCAGTTCTTC,CARGAGGSYNEQFF
TRBV4-1,TRBJ2-1,TRBD2,-,TGCGCCAGCAGCCAGGCCCTTAGCGGGAGGTCGGGTGAGCAGTTCTTC,CASSQALSGRSGEQFF
TRBV11-1,TRBJ2-7,-,-,TGTGCCAGCAGCGCACTGGGCGTTCCGTCCTACGAGCAGTACTTC,CASSALGVPSYEQYF
TRBV7-2,TRBJ2-2,-,-,TGTGCCAGCAGCAGGGGCCTGGCCTCCGGGGAGCTGTTTTTT,CASSRGLASGELFF